The 20 T cell receptor beta chains reported below all come from one sample, sequenced in a study of T cells in women clearing cervical HPV infection. Sequenced by immunoSEQ multiplex PCR; TCRdb stores in-frame clones only, minus some. The sample features 31,000 or so clones, with more than 4% in its top ten. Sample: blood buffy coat. These receptors were collected from a woman aged 18 to 69 with a cervical HPV16 infection that either progressed to CIN3+ or cleared (not recorded which).

Note on this clone: The CDR3 end is not reached by the read, which stops 3 residues before it; the germline J gene fills it in. V and J are TRBV11-3 and TRBJ1-1; D perhaps matches TRBD1 (5 bases). CDR3 size: 14 residues. Trimming cost V 5 bases and J 2 bases, with 12 bases left between them. From germline, CDR1 is SGHNT and CDR2 YENEEA. The CDR3 DNA, read in part, is TGTGCCAGCAGCCCTGGACATCTCAACACTGAA. Translated: CASSPGHLNTE. The full CDR3 is CASSPGHLNTEAFF.

Worth noting for this clone: Read data end 3 residues before the CDR3 end; the end is taken from the germline J gene. The rearrangement joins TRBV7-6 to TRBJ2-3; perhaps TRBD2 as D (5 bases). This CDR3 has 15 residues. Germline CDR1 and CDR2: SGHVS and FNYEAQ. The sequenced CDR3 bases are TGTGCCAGCAGCTTAGAGCCGGGGAACAATCAGCCG. It is translated as CASSLEPGNNQP. The whole CDR3 sequence is CASSLEPGNNQPQYF. Combining the CDR3 with reference TRBV7-6 and TRBJ2-3 gives the whole variable domain GAGVSQSPRYKVTKRGQDVALRCDPISGHVSLYWYRQALGQGPEFLTYFNYEAQQDKSGLPNDRFSAERPEGSISTLTIQRTEQRDSAMYRCASSLEPGNNQPQYFGPGTRLTVL.

About this clone itself: The read falls 3 residues short of the CDR3 end, and the missing part is taken from the germline J gene. Different DNA sequences within this sample yield the same CDR3. The chain links TRBV2 to TRBJ1-2, with D perhaps matching TRBD1 (5 bases). CDR1 is SNHLY, CDR2 FYNNEI, per germline. The CDR3 is 13 residues long. CDR3 bases read: TGTGCCAGCAGTGTAGGGGTCTCGGGTGGA. This codes for CASSVGVSGG. The entire CDR3 sequence reads CASSVGVSGGYTF.

Worth noting for this clone: The sequence runs out 3 residues before the end of the CDR3; the remainder is reconstructed from the germline J gene. The chain carries TRBV30 and TRBJ2-2; 8 bases fit TRBD1. There are 17 residues in the CDR3. Germline V lookup: CDR1 GTSNPN, CDR2 SVGIG (reference sequence). CDR3 sequence: CACLGQGLGSYNSPLFF. CDR3 DNA (partial): TGTGCCTGCCTAGGACAGGGTTTAGGCTCCTATAATTCACCG. Using reference TRBV30 and TRBJ2-2 for the parts outside the CDR3, the full variable domain is SQTIHQWPATLVQPVGSPLSLECTVEGTSNPNLYWYRQAAGRGLQLLFYSVGIGQISSEVPQNLSASRPQDRQFILSSKKLLLSDSGFYLCACLGQGLGSYNSPLFFGEGSRLTVL.

CDR3 DNA (partial): TGTGCCAGTAGTATAGGACAGGGGAATGAAAAG. Translation: CASSIGQGNEK. The full CDR3 protein reads CASSIGQGNEKLFF. The chain recombines TRBV19 with TRBJ2-2; 8 nucleotides agree with TRBD1. The CDR3 goes on 3 residues after the read ends, and that part is filled in from the germline J gene. CDR3 length: 14 residues. CDR1 is LNHDA and CDR2 is SQIVND in the germline V gene (reference sequence).

Note on this clone: The read falls 3 residues short of the CDR3 end, and the missing part is taken from the germline J gene. V gene TRBV15 combines with J gene TRBJ1-5, with D perhaps matching TRBD1 (6 bases). CDR1 is LNHNV, CDR2 YYDKDF, per germline (reference sequence). The V and J ends lost 5 bases and 3 bases respectively, with 14 bases between them. The CDR3 extends over 15 amino acids. The CDR3: CATSGGTTYNQPQHF. The CDR3 DNA, read in part, is TGTGCCACCAGCGGAGGGACAACCTACAATCAGCCC.

Details on this clone: The read falls 3 residues short of the CDR3 end, and the missing part is taken from the germline J gene. V is TRBV18 and J is TRBJ2-3, with 8 bases lining up with TRBD2. The V and J ends lost 2 bases and 0 bases, in that order; junction bases with no gene match: 4. Germline values: CDR1 KGHSH, CDR2 LQKENI. CDR3 size: 16 residues. The part of the CDR3 DNA that was read is TGTGCCAGCTCACCAGCTGTAGCGGGGAGCACAGATACG. It specifies CASSPAVAGSTDT. The CDR3 reads in full as CASSPAVAGSTDTQYF. Filled out from reference TRBV18 and TRBJ2-3, the complete variable domain reads NAGVMQNPRHLVRRRGQEARLRCSPMKGHSHVYWYRQLPEEGLKFMVYLQKENIIDESGMPKERFSAEFPKEGPSILRIQQVVRGDSAAYFCASSPAVAGSTDTQYFGPGTRLTVL.

Regarding this clone: From the germline J gene comes the end of the CDR3, since the read stops 3 residues before it. The chain is built from TRBV19 and TRBJ1-4, with TRBD1 matching over 8 bases. The V and J ends lost 6 bases and 8 bases, in that order; junction bases with no gene match: 8. Germline CDR1 LNHDA, CDR2 SQIVND (reference sequence). The CDR3 is 14 amino acids. CDR3 DNA, as far as it was read: TGTGCCAGTAGGCGACAGGGGCCCGGCGAAAAA. It yields the protein CASRRQGPGEK. The full-length CDR3 reads as CASRRQGPGEKLFF. The full variable domain, with the rest looked up from reference TRBV19 and TRBJ1-4, is DGGITQSPKYLFRKEGQNVTLSCEQNLNHDAMYWYRQDPGQGLRLIYYSQIVNDFQKGDIAEGYSVSREKKESFPLTVTSAQKNPTAFYLCASRRQGPGEKLFFGSGTQLSVL.

About this clone: The observed sequence ends 3 residues before the CDR3 terminus, with the missing tail filled in from the germline J gene. This chain uses TRBV30 with TRBJ1-1; a possible D gene is TRBD1 (5 bases). CDR1 GTSNPN and CDR2 SVGIG come from the germline V gene (reference sequence). The CDR3 contains 15 residues. The ends were cut back, 2 bases at V and 1 base at J, with 14 bases in the middle. The CDR3 sequence: CAWSSWGGSNTEAFF. CDR3 bases read: TGTGCCTGGAGTTCCTGGGGGGGGTCGAACACTGAA.

The CDR3 bases that were read are TGTGCCAGCAGCGCACGACAGGGGGCCGATGAG. Protein product: CASSARQGADE. The entire CDR3 protein reads CASSARQGADEQFF. This sequence joins TRBV5-4 and TRBJ2-1; 10 bases line up with TRBD1. The CDR3 end falls 3 residues outside the read, so it is completed with the germline J gene. The CDR3 is made up of 14 amino acids. The V gene end was trimmed by 4 bases and the J gene end by 8 bases; junction bases not matched to a gene: 6. The V gene's germline CDR1 is SGHNT and CDR2 YYREEE (reference sequence).

The covered CDR3 bases are TGCGCCAGCAGTGATAGCGGAGCCCTTCAAGAGACC. Translation gives CASSDSGALQET. From start to end, the CDR3 is CASSDSGALQETQYF. This chain uses TRBV10-2 with TRBJ2-5; TRBD2 is a possible D gene (6 bases). The read ends 3 residues early relative to the CDR3; the germline J gene fills the gap. V dropped 3 bases and J dropped 2 bases, with 13 bases sitting between them. Germline CDR1 and CDR2: WSHSY and SAAADI. CDR3 length equals 15 residues.

About this clone: The read finishes 3 residues shy of the CDR3 end, and the germline J gene is used to complete it. The V and J genes are TRBV6-1 and TRBJ1-2; D possibly corresponds to TRBD1 (6 bases). This CDR3 spans 14 amino acids. Germline CDR1 is MNHNS and CDR2 is SASEGT. This chain's CDR3 is CASSGAGVKNIYTF. Incomplete CDR3 DNA: TGTGCCAGCAGTGGTGCAGGGGTAAAAAACATC.

As concerns this clone: The CDR3 goes on 3 residues after the read ends, and that part is filled in from the germline J gene. J is TRBJ2-7 and V is TRBV19, with D perhaps matching TRBD1 (5 bases). The CDR3 extends over 15 amino acids. Trimming stripped 3 bases from V and 1 base from J, with 13 bases between. Germline V gene data show CDR1 as LNHDA and CDR2 as SQIVND (reference sequence). The CDR3 bases that were read are TGTGCCAGTAGTATTGGCCAGGGTAGTTCCTACGAG. Its protein is CASSIGQGSSYE. The whole CDR3 sequence is CASSIGQGSSYEQYF.

As regards this clone: With the read ending 3 residues before the CDR3 end, the germline J gene is used to fill in that end. The chain couples TRBV5-6 to TRBJ2-2, with no clear D. There are 14 residues in the CDR3. Germline assignment: CDR1 SGHDT and CDR2 YYEEEE. The sequenced part of the CDR3 DNA is TGTGCCAGCAGCCTGGGTGCGGTAAAACGAAAG. As protein: CASSLGAVKRK. In full, the CDR3 is CASSLGAVKRKLFF.

The part of the CDR3 DNA that was read is TGTGCCAGTAGTCCAACCGGGACAGGGGTGACTGAA. Its translation is CASSPTGTGVTE. The CDR3 in its entirety is CASSPTGTGVTEAFF. This sequence joins TRBV19 and TRBJ1-1; 10 bases match TRBD1. The read halts 3 residues ahead of the CDR3 end, with the missing end drawn from the germline J gene. Trimming took 5 bases from V and 5 from J; bases not matched to a gene: 8. Looked up from germline, CDR1 is LNHDA and CDR2 is SQIVND (reference sequence). The CDR3 covers 15 residues.

Turning to this clone: The read stops 3 residues short of the end of the CDR3; the missing end is completed from the germline J gene. J is TRBJ2-3 and V is TRBV7-2; D gene ambiguous. The CDR3 length is 14 residues. Germline values: CDR1 SGHTA, CDR2 FQGNSA. V lost 1 base and J lost 2, with 7 bases in between. CDR3 protein: CASSLGHPTDTQYF. Partial CDR3 DNA: TGTGCCAGCAGCTTAGGACACCCCACAGATACG. The whole variable domain, remainder taken from reference TRBV7-2 and TRBJ2-3, is GAGVSQSPSNKVTEKGKDVELRCDPISGHTALYWYRQSLGQGLEFLIYFQGNSAPDKSGLPSDRFSAERTGGSVSTLTIQRTQQEDSAVYLCASSLGHPTDTQYFGPGTRLTVL.

For this clone: The DNA ends 3 residues before the CDR3 does, and the rest of the CDR3 is filled in from the germline J gene. J is TRBJ1-2 and V is TRBV30; maybe TRBD1 (5 bases). The CDR3 consists of 17 residues. Germline lookup yields CDR1 GTSNPN and CDR2 SVGIG (reference sequence). The CDR3 loop is CAWGAPGGPPNGDTYTF. Incomplete CDR3 DNA: TGTGCCTGGGGGGCCCCGGGCGGTCCTCCAAACGGTGATACC.

Notes on this clone: The read is 3 residues too short to cover the CDR3 end, so that end is filled in from the germline J gene. The V gene is TRBV18, the J gene TRBJ1-2; D possibly corresponds to TRBD1 (5 bases). CDR1 and CDR2 (germline): KGHSH, LQKENI. This CDR3 spans 11 amino acids. CDR3 sequence reads: CASSRQNSYTF. The CDR3 bases that were read are TGTGCCAGCTCCCGACAGAACTCC.

CDR3 bases read: TGTGCCAGTAATGATGGCGGGTACGAG. Protein sequence: CASNDGGYE. The full CDR3 protein is CASNDGGYEQYF. V gene TRBV19 combines with J gene TRBJ2-7; tentatively, D is TRBD2 (5 bases). Coverage ceases 3 residues before the CDR3 finishes, and the germline J gene fills in the end. The length of the CDR3 is 12 residues. Germline CDR1 LNHDA, CDR2 SQIVND (reference sequence). With 7 bases removed from V and 4 bases from J, the gap between germline ends came to 11 bases.

Concerning this clone: The CDR3 end is not reached by the read, which stops 3 residues before it; the germline J gene fills it in. The V call is TRBV18, the J call TRBJ1-2; TRBD1 might be the D (6 bases). CDR1 KGHSH and CDR2 LQKENI come from the germline V gene. CDR3 length: 18 amino acids. CDR3 sequence: CASSPSIAGQISSYDYTF. The sequenced CDR3 bases are TGTGCCAGCTCACCAAGCATAGCGGGACAAATTAGCTCCTACGAC.